The 11 T cell receptor beta chains presented below share a single source sample, sequenced in a study of blood T cell repertoires in COVID-19. Clones were sequenced by immunoSEQ multiplex PCR, and TCRdb holds only the in-frame ones, with some missing. The sample comprises under 40,000 clones, over 75% of which are singletons, and around 36% rests with the top ten. Sequenced input: peripheral blood. The receptors here all came from a man aged 65 to 85 with active COVID-19.

This clone was recorded a few times. The sample holds other DNA sequences that translate to the same CDR3. The chain joins TRBV6-5 to TRBJ2-3, with TRBD2 as a possible D gene (5 bases). V lost 8 bases and J 0 bases, leaving 12 bases between the germline ends. Germline V gene data show CDR1 as MNHEY and CDR2 as SVGAGI. CDR3 length: 14 amino acids. CDR3 sequence: CASRRGSSTDTQYF. The CDR3 DNA is TGTGCCAGCCGGAGAGGGTCTAGCACAGATACGCAGTATTTT.

The DNA of the CDR3 is TGTGCCAGCAGTGAACCTGGGGCAACCTACAATGAGCAGTTCTTC. Translation: CASSEPGATYNEQFF. The chain uses TRBV27 and TRBJ2-1; perhaps TRBD1 as D (5 bases). Trimming left V 5 bases short and J 2 bases short, with 13 bases between. The CDR3 spans 15 residues. Per the germline V gene, CDR1 is MNHEY and CDR2 is SMNVEV (reference sequence).

The chain joins TRBV19 to TRBJ1-4; TRBD1 is a possible D gene (6 bases). The CDR3 is made up of 16 amino acids. Deletions cut 6 bases from V and 7 bases from J, with 21 bases between. Germline-derived CDR1 and CDR2 are LNHDA and SQIVND (reference sequence). The CDR3 region is CASSTGTRGVGEKLFF. CDR3 in DNA: TGTGCCAGTAGCACCGGGACAAGGGGAGTTGGTGAAAAACTGTTTTTT.

This rearrangement joins TRBV27 to TRBJ1-4, with 7 bases aligning to TRBD1. CDR3 length: 15 amino acids. Germline V gene lookup returns CDR1 MNHEY and CDR2 SMNVEV (reference sequence). Unmatched junction bases numbered 13, after V lost 5 bases and J lost 10 bases. In DNA form, the CDR3 reads TGTGCCAGCAGTCCCTCTCCGGACAGGCCCAGAAAACTGTTTTTT. As protein: CASSPSPDRPRKLFF.

V usage is TRBV7-3 and J usage is TRBJ2-2; 10 bases fit TRBD2. Trimming took 4 bases from V and 7 from J; bases not matched to a gene: 6. The CDR3 has 15 residues. The germline V gene has CDR1 SGHTA and CDR2 FQGTGA. CDR3 sequence reads: CASSSSGGRSGELFF. The CDR3 DNA reads as TGTGCCAGCAGCTCTAGCGGGGGAAGGAGCGGGGAGCTGTTTTTT.

The J gene is TRBJ2-5, the V gene TRBV28; 11 bases line up with TRBD2. The J segment lost 4 bases and the V segment lost 3 bases, leaving 10 bases of the junction unmatched. The CDR3 loop spans 17 amino acids. Germline lookup yields CDR1 MDHEN and CDR2 SYDVKM. The CDR3 here is CASSLLAGGPKSETQYF. CDR3 nucleotides: TGTGCCAGCAGTTTGTTAGCGGGAGGGCCGAAGTCAGAGACCCAGTACTTC.

This rearrangement joins TRBV11-1 to TRBJ1-4; D might be TRBD1 (6 bases). Germline V CDR1 and CDR2: SGHAT, FQDESV (reference sequence). With 3 bases removed from V and 7 bases from J, the gap between germline ends came to 12 bases. The CDR3 covers 14 residues. The CDR3 nucleotides are TGTGCCAGCAGCTTTACCGGGACATCTGAAAAACTGTTTTTT. Translating gives CASSFTGTSEKLFF.

The chain recombines TRBV6-4 with TRBJ2-2; 9 nucleotides agree with TRBD2. Germline V lookup: CDR1 MRHNA, CDR2 SNTAGT. The J segment lost 7 bases and the V segment lost 6 bases, leaving 12 bases of the junction unmatched. The CDR3 consists of 16 residues. CDR3 sequence: CASRVSPGLASGELFF. The CDR3 DNA sequence: TGTGCCAGCAGGGTCTCACCGGGACTAGCAAGCGGGGAGCTGTTTTTT.

The genes are TRBV21-1 and TRBJ2-1; the table calls TRBD2, which could not be checked here. TRBV21-1 is a listed pseudogene. CDR3 length equals 15 residues. In DNA, the CDR3 is TGTGCCAGCAGCAACGCTCAGCGGTCTCCCAATGAGCAGTTCTTC. It encodes CASSNAQRSPNEQFF.

The chain is built from TRBV5-4 and TRBJ2-4; tentative D call: TRBD1 (5 bases). CDR1 is SGHNT and CDR2 is YYREEE in the germline V gene (reference sequence). The CDR3 is 17 amino acids. Trimming stripped 1 base from V and 9 bases from J, with 23 bases between. This CDR3 is CASSLKSAELAQGIQYF. CDR3 bases: TGTGCCAGCAGCTTGAAGTCTGCAGAATTGGCTCAGGGCATTCAGTACTTC.

The rearrangement uses TRBV9 and TRBJ1-1; weak D call: TRBD1 (6 bases). Germline V gene lookup returns CDR1 SGDLS and CDR2 YYNGEE. V was clipped by 3 bases and J by 3 bases, with 9 bases between them. The CDR3 has 13 residues. CDR3 sequence: CASSAQGYTEAFF. CDR3 in DNA: TGTGCCAGCAGCGCGCAGGGGTACACTGAAGCTTTCTTT. Based on the CDR3 plus reference TRBV9 and TRBJ1-1, the full variable domain is DSGVTQTPKHLITATGQRVTLRCSPRSGDLSVYWYQQSLDQGLQFLIQYYNGEERAKGNILERFSAQQFPDLHSELNLSSLELGDSALYFCASSAQGYTEAFFGQGTRLTVV.